This T cell receptor (beta chain) stems from a study of shared clonotypes between healthy human individuals. Naive-designated CD8 cells lacked CD45RO, were positively enriched for CCR7, and omitted terminally differentiated effector memory CD45RA+ cells. Per the original data handling: From ImmunoSEQ came sequences covering only the junction and carrying no quality scores, so filtering differed. Profiling relied on immunoSEQ multiplex PCR, and the TCRdb table lists in-frame clones only, not all of them. For V, J and clone size, that table is used; D and trimming come from the DNA. This table holds around 620,000 clones, about 95% found once. The CDR3 consists of 13 residues. From germline, CDR1 is MDHEN and CDR2 SYDVKM. Trimming pared 4 bases from V and 3 bases from J, leaving 8 bases between. Concerning this clone: What it recognizes is unknown.

Study results and limitations: Shared across a handful of donors were roughly 5% of the naive CD4 clonotypes. Estimated richness values were generally larger in naive subsets than in memory subsets.

J is TRBJ2-3 and V is TRBV28, with D hard to call. The sample consisted of naive CD8+ T cells sorted from blood. This clonotype was sampled from a woman in her 30s in good health. The CDR3 region has the DNA TGTGCCAGCAGTTACCTACCAACAGATACGCAGTATTTT. Amino acids: CASSYLPTDTQYF.